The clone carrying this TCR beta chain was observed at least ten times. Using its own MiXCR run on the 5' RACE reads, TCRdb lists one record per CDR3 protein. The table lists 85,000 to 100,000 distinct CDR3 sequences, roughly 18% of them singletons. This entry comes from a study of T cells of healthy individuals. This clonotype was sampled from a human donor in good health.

The DNA of the CDR3 is TGCAGCGTTCGACTAGCGGGAGATGAGCAGTTCTTC. Translating gives CSVRLAGDEQFF. The gene calls are TRBV29-1 and TRBJ2-1; 12 bases are shared with TRBD2. There are 12 residues in the CDR3. Unmatched junction bases numbered 1, after V lost 5 bases and J lost 8 bases. The germline CDR1 and CDR2 sequences are SQVTM and ANQGSEA.